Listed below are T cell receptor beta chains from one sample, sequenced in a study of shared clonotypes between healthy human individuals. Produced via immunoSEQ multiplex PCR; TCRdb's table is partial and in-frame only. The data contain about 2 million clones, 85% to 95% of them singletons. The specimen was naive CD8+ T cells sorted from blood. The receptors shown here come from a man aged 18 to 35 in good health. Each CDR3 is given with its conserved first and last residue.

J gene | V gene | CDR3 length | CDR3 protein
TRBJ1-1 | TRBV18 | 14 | CASSSTGGDTEAFF
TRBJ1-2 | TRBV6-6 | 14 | CASSYTGSGDGYTF
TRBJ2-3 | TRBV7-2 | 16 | CASSSTLAVSTDTQYF
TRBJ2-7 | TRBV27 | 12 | CASSSQSGEQYF
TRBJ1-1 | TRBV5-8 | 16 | CASSLGTGARNTEAFF
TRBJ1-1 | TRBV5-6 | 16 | CASSLLVTAMNTEAFF
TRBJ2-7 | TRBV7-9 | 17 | CASTSSVLAETDYEQYF
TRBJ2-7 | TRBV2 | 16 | CASSDSGAGGTYEQYF
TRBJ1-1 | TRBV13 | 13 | CASSGQVRTEAFF
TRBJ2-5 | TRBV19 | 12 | CASRREKETQYF
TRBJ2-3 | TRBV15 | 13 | CATSRGWLDTQYF
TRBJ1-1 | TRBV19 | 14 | CASATGGSDTEAFF
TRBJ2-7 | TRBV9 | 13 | CASSVDREGEQYF
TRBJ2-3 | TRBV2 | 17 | CAILPIFGTSGWDTQYF
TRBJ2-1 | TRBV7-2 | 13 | CASSSPTYNEQFF
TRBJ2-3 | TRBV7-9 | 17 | CASSLLGAGSSTDTQYF
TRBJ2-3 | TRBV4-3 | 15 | CASSQRDPMVDTQYF
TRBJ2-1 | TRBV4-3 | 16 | CASSQESTGGGNEQFF
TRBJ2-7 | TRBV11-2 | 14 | CASRLLPGNYEQYF
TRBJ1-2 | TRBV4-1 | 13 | CASSQMTAYGYTF
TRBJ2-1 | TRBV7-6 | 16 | CASSKGTGIFNNEQFF
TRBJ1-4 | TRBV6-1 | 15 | CASSDSPATNEKLFF
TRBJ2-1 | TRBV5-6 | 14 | CASSAGTGYNEQFF
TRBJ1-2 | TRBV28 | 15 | CASSLLGQDNYGYTF
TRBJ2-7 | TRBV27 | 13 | CASSLGLDYEQYF
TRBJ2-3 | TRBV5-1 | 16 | CASSPAETLSTDTQYF
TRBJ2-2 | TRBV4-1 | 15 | CASSLGGANTGELFF
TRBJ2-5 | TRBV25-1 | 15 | CASSDVADLQETQYF
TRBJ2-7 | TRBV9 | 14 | CASTPAGGSYEQYF
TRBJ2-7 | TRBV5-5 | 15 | CASSSTTGTSYEQYF
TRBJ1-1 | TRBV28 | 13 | CASSIAGHTEAFF
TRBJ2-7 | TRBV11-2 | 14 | CASSLRGESYEQYF
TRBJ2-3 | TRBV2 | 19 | CASSEVSLIAGATTDTQYF
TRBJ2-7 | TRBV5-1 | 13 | CASSLEDTYEQYF
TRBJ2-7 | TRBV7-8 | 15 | CASSLGRQGAYEQYF
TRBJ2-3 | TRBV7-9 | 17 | CASSLNRGLGPSDTQYF
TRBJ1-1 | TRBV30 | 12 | CAWSPLNTEAFF
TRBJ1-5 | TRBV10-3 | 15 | CAIRNEREGNQPQHF
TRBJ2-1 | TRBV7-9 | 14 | CASILDSGVNEQFF
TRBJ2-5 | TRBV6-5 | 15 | CASRPTSGGEETQYF
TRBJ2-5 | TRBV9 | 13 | CASSAIAKGTQYF
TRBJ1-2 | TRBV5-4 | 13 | CASSLAESYGYTF
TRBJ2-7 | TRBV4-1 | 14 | CASSLRTGTYEQYF
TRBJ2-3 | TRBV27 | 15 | CASSTSGTGIDTQYF
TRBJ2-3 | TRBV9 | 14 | CASSEAGGLDTQYF
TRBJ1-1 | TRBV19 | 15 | CASRTPGLMNTEAFF
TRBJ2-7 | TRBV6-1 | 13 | CASSPRQGYEQYF
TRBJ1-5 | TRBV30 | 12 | CAWSVSYQPQHF
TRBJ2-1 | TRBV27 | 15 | CASSPGPGSYNEQFF